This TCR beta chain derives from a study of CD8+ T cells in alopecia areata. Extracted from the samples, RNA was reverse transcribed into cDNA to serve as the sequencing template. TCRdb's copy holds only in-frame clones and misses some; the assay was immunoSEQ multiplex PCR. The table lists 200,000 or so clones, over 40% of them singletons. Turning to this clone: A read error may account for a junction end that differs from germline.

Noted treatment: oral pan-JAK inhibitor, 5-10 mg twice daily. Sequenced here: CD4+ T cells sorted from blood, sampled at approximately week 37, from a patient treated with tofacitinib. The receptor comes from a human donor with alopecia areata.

In DNA form, the CDR3 reads TGTGCTAGCAGTTATGCGGGCACAGATACGCAGTATTTT. Residues: CASSYAGTDTQYF. The chain combines TRBV7-7 with TRBJ2-3; D remains unclear. This CDR3 has 13 amino acids. The germline V gene has CDR1 SSHAT and CDR2 FNYEAQ (reference sequence).